The entry that follows covers one T cell receptor beta chain sequence. Its antigen is unidentified. This sample also contains other DNA sequences that code for the same CDR3. The germline V gene encodes CDR1 SGHDN and CDR2 FVKESK. This CDR3 has 13 amino acids. Trimming left V 3 bases short and J 1 base short, with 7 bases between. The record originates from a study of shared clonotypes between healthy human individuals. Study-wide results and caveats: With few donors, the genetic and exposure-history diversity represented was limited. Among a handful of donors, around 5% of naive CD4 clonotypes were found in common.

Positively selected for CCR7, the CD45RO-negative cells used as naive CD8 cells excluded terminally differentiated effector memory CD45RA+ cells. Around 200 ng DNA, about 33,000 T cell genomes, went into each sorted-subset replicate PCR. Generated by immunoSEQ multiplex PCR, the TCRdb table keeps only in-frame clones and is missing some. The data show millions of clones, roughly 91% seen once. J is TRBJ2-7 and V is TRBV14; D unresolved. The sequenced sample consisted of naive CD8+ T cells from PBMCs. This clonotype was sampled from a man younger than 35 in good health. Some clones in this sample may be carry-over from other donors' samples. This CDR3 reads CASSQAISYEQYF. The CDR3 bases are TGTGCCAGCAGCCAGGCCATTTCCTACGAGCAGTACTTC.